A selection of T cell receptor beta chains follows, all from one sample in a study of T-cell memory formation after mild COVID-19. TCRdb re-derived calls from the 5' RACE reads in MiXCR, one entry per CDR3 protein. The sample gives hundreds of thousands of distinct CDR3 sequences, roughly 13% of which show up once; about 20% is in the top ten. The sequenced sample was PBMCs or a T cell subset sorted from them (not recorded which). Source of these receptors: a man aged 18 to 29 who had mild COVID-19 (a few samples of this study predate the infection). Cell type and time point are not known. Both conserved end residues are part of each CDR3. D genes are given only for firm matches. A clone size is listed for some rows: how often the clone was seen (once, few, many), or a class if it is expanded.

DNA	CDR3	size	length	V	J	D
TGTGCCACCCAGGGGGCGGGGTTCCCCACAGATACGCAGTATTTT	CATQGAGFPTDTQYF	NA	15	TRBV27	TRBJ2-3	TRBD1
TGTGCCAGCAGCCTCGAGCGGGGGCCCATCCGTGGTTCGCAGTATTTT	CASSLERGPIRGSQYF	few	16	TRBV7-8	TRBJ2-3	TRBD2
TGTGCCAGCAGTTCCCCGGTGCGGGGGTGGGAGACCCAGTACTTC	CASSSPVRGWETQYF	few	15	TRBV12-3/TRBV12-4	TRBJ2-5	TRBD2
TGTGCCAGCAGCCGACGGACCTATGGCTACACCTTC	CASSRRTYGYTF	NA	12	TRBV4-2	TRBJ1-2	NA
TGTGCCAGCAGCTTAGATCCGCAGCGGGGAGTCTACGAGCAGTACTTC	CASSLDPQRGVYEQYF	NA	16	TRBV11-3	TRBJ2-7	TRBD2
TGTGCCAGCTCACCACCGAACTTGGACCGCTACGAGCAGTACTTC	CASSPPNLDRYEQYF	NA	15	TRBV18	TRBJ2-7	NA
TGTGCCAGCAGCTCCCTAGCGGGGGGAGTAGAGACCCAGTACTTC	CASSSLAGGVETQYF	NA	15	TRBV7-3	TRBJ2-5	TRBD2
TGTGCCAGCAGCTTATCCGCGGCGCCTCAAGATACGCAGTATTTT	CASSLSAAPQDTQYF	few	15	TRBV7-6	TRBJ2-3	NA
TGCAGTGCTGAGGGACAGAGTAATGAAAAACTGTTTTTT	CSAEGQSNEKLFF	few	13	TRBV20-1	TRBJ1-4	TRBD1
TGTGCCAGCAGCCGGAGGGGGCAGGCAGGCAATCAGCCCCAGCATTTT	CASSRRGQAGNQPQHF	few	16	TRBV4-2	TRBJ1-5	TRBD1
TGTGCCAGCAGTTACTCAGGATCTGAAGCTTTCTTT	CASSYSGSEAFF	NA	12	TRBV6-5	TRBJ1-1	NA
TGCAGCGTTGAAGACAGTAACACTGAAGCTTTCTTT	CSVEDSNTEAFF	NA	12	TRBV29-1	TRBJ1-1	NA
TGCAGTGCTAGATCGCAACTCGGGACACATGGCTACACCTTC	CSARSQLGTHGYTF	NA	14	TRBV20-1	TRBJ1-2	NA
TGTGCCAGCTCACCTCACGATATTCGCAGTTTCACTGGGGCCAACGTCCTGACTTTC	CASSPHDIRSFTGANVLTF	NA	19	TRBV18	TRBJ2-6	NA
TGTGCCAGCAGCCCCGGACTAGTACCGTACCAAGAGACCCAGTACTTC	CASSPGLVPYQETQYF	many	16	TRBV7-2	TRBJ2-5	TRBD2
TGTGCCAGCAGCTTAAATCTGCAGGGGGACATTCAGTACTTC	CASSLNLQGDIQYF	many	14	TRBV7-3	TRBJ2-4	TRBD1
TGCGCCAGCAGCCGCGGGGCGGGGGCGAACACCGGGGAGCTGTTTTTT	CASSRGAGANTGELFF	NA	16	TRBV4-1	TRBJ2-2	TRBD2
TGCAGCGGGGAGACTAGCACAGATACGCAGTATTTT	CSGETSTDTQYF	NA	12	TRBV29-1	TRBJ2-3	NA
TGTGCCAGCAGCTTAATTTCCCGACCCAGGGTGGTCCCAGATACGCAGTATTTT	CASSLISRPRVVPDTQYF	many	18	TRBV7-9	TRBJ2-3	NA
TGTGCCAGCAGTGAAGGTCGACTAGCGGGGGGACGTGGAGAGACCCAGTACTTC	CASSEGRLAGGRGETQYF	NA	18	TRBV6-1	TRBJ2-5	TRBD2